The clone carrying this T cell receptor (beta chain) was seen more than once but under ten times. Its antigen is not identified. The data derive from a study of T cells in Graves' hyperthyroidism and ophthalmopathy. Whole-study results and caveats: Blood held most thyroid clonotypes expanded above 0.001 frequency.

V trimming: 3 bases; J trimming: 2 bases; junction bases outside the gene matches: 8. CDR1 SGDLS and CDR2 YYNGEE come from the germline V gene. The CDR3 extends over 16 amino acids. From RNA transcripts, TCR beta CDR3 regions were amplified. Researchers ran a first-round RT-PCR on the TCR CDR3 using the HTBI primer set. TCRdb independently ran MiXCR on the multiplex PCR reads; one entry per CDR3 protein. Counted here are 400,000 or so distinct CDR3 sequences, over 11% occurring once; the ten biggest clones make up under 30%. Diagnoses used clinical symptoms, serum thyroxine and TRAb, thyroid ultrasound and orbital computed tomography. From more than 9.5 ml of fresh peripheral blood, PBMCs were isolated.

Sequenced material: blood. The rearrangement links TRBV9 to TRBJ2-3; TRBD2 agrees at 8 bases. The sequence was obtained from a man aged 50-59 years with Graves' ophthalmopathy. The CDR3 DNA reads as TGTGCCAGCAGCGGGAGAGCGGGAGTGCACACAGATACGCAGTATTTT. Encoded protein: CASSGRAGVHTDTQYF.